This T cell receptor (beta chain) came from a study of CD8 T cells in Susac syndrome. It was negative isolation that provided the CD8+ and CD4+ T cells, whereas TEMRA cells were enriched by FACS. With random hexamers, reverse transcription was performed on about 0.5 to 1 ug of RNA. Amplification of TCR beta CDR3 was carried out by immunoSEQ multiplex PCR, which covered 54 Vbeta and 13 Jbeta segments. MiXCR, applied by TCRdb to the immunoSEQ multiplex PCR reads, yields one record per CDR3 protein. The top ten hold 0.084% of the sample, which has about 150,000 distinct CDR3 sequences, 90% to 97% seen once. The CDR3 is 15 amino acids. Trimming removed 6 bases at V and 5 bases at J, with 19 bases between. CDR1 MGHRA and CDR2 YSYEKL come from the germline V gene.

This sequence originates from a human donor with Susac syndrome. The sample taken for sequencing was CD4+ T cells from PBMCs. This chain connects TRBV4-1 to TRBJ1-2, with D possibly being TRBD1 (5 bases). The CDR3: CASSDNSRGGYGYTF. In DNA, the CDR3 is TGCGCCAGCAGTGATAACAGCCGCGGGGGATATGGCTACACCTTC.